These 20 T cell receptor beta chains were all obtained from the same sample, sequenced in a study of blood T cell repertoires in COVID-19. The protocol was immunoSEQ multiplex PCR, while the TCRdb copy is restricted to in-frame clones and leaves out a portion. In the table there are roughly 300,000 clones, roughly 80% of which are singletons. The sequenced sample was peripheral blood. These receptors all stem from a woman aged 50 to 60 who had recovered from COVID-19.

The rearrangement joins TRBV27 to TRBJ1-1; TRBD1 might be the D (6 bases). V shed 6 bases and J shed 10 bases, with 15 bases lying between them. The CDR3 covers 12 residues. The germline V gene encodes CDR1 MNHEY and CDR2 SMNVEV (reference sequence). The CDR3 nucleotides read TGTGCCAGCAGCCAAGGGGGACGTGGAGCTTTCTTT. It yields the protein CASSQGGRGAFF.

This clone is a singleton in its sample. The chain links TRBV6-5 to TRBJ1-6, with 8 bases lining up with TRBD1. The V gene end was trimmed by 1 base and the J gene end by 8 bases; junction bases not matched to a gene: 4. The CDR3 extends over 15 amino acids. CDR1 MNHEY and CDR2 SVGAGI come from the germline V gene. The CDR3 nucleotides read TGTGCCAGCAGTTACTACAGGGGGTGGGATTCACCCCTCCACTTT. Its protein product is CASSYYRGWDSPLHF.

The chain uses TRBV28 and TRBJ1-1, with D possibly matching TRBD1 (5 bases). V was clipped by 7 bases and J by 2 bases, with 8 bases between them. This CDR3 spans 12 amino acids. Germline V gene data show CDR1 as MDHEN and CDR2 as SYDVKM. The CDR3 protein is CASNQGNTEAFF. CDR3 in DNA: TGTGCCAGCAATCAGGGAAACACTGAAGCTTTCTTT.

The chain carries TRBV18 and TRBJ2-5; a possible D gene is TRBD1 (6 bases). The V end lost 3 bases, the J end lost 2 bases, and 16 bases lay between the germline ends. Per the germline V gene, CDR1 is KGHSH and CDR2 is LQKENI. The CDR3 length is 16 residues. CDR3 sequence: CASSPGASPLQETQYF. CDR3 bases: TGTGCCAGCTCACCGGGGGCGTCACCGCTACAAGAGACCCAGTACTTC.

This clone has only one observation. The chain joins TRBV28 to TRBJ1-5; D not resolved. The length of the CDR3 is 15 residues. CDR1 and CDR2 (germline): MDHEN, SYDVKM. V lost 3 bases and J lost 2, with 11 bases in between. The DNA for the CDR3 is TGTGCCAGCAGTTTGAGAGGCCGTGGCAATCAGCCCCAGCATTTT. It is translated as CASSLRGRGNQPQHF.

This chain links TRBV30 with TRBJ1-6; D gene uncertain. This CDR3 region has 13 residues. With 3 bases removed from V and 9 bases from J, the gap between germline ends came to 12 bases. In germline, CDR1 is GTSNPN, CDR2 SVGIG (reference sequence). CDR3: CAWSPVPRSPLHF. As DNA, the CDR3 is TGTGCCTGGAGCCCGGTCCCACGTTCACCCCTCCACTTT. Full variable domain (missing parts from reference TRBV30 and TRBJ1-6): SQTIHQWPATLVQPVGSPLSLECTVEGTSNPNLYWYRQAAGRGLQLLFYSVGIGQISSEVPQNLSASRPQDRQFILSSKKLLLSDSGFYLCAWSPVPRSPLHFGNGTRLTVT.

CDR3 in DNA: TGTGCCAGCAGCCAACTGCTCAGCGGGGGGTCCGGAGATACGCAGTATTTT. This sequence encodes CASSQLLSGGSGDTQYF. The chain combines TRBV4-2 with TRBJ2-3, with TRBD2 matching over 9 bases. The germline CDR1 and CDR2 sequences are LGHNA and YNFKEQ. The CDR3 covers 17 residues. J was trimmed by 5 bases and V by 2 bases; bases with no gene match: 11.

The chain links TRBV10-1 to TRBJ2-3, with 8 bases fitting TRBD1. CDR3 length: 15 amino acids. Trimming cost V 7 bases and J 0 bases; bases outside gene matches: 6. Germline loops: CDR1 WNHNN, CDR2 SYGVQD (reference sequence). In nucleotides, the CDR3 is TGCGCCAGCATGGGGACAGGACTTAGCACAGATACGCAGTATTTT. Amino acid sequence: CASMGTGLSTDTQYF.

This chain links TRBV14 with TRBJ2-1; 7 nucleotides line up with TRBD1. The germline V gene encodes CDR1 SGHDN and CDR2 FVKESK. The trim removed 1 base at V and 4 bases at J, leaving 4 bases unmatched. The CDR3 is 15 residues long. The CDR3 DNA follows: TGTGCCAGCAGCCAAGGTGGGACAGTATACAATGAGCAGTTCTTC. Protein sequence: CASSQGGTVYNEQFF.

The chain combines TRBV7-3 with TRBJ2-7, with 10 bases aligning to TRBD1. Looked up from germline, CDR1 is SGHTA and CDR2 is FQGTGA. The CDR3 covers 14 residues. V gave up 4 bases and J gave up 6 bases; unmatched junction bases: 6. The CDR3 reads CASSSGTGAGEQYF. As DNA, the CDR3 is TGTGCCAGCAGCTCCGGGACAGGGGCAGGCGAGCAGTACTTC. The whole variable domain, filled in from reference TRBV7-3 and TRBJ2-7, reads GAGVSQTPSNKVTEKGKYVELRCDPISGHTALYWYRQSLGQGPEFLIYFQGTGAADDSGLPNDRFFAVRPEGSVSTLKIQRTERGDSAVYLCASSSGTGAGEQYFGPGTRLTVT.

This clone was detected only once. The V and J genes are TRBV5-4 and TRBJ2-1; 9 positions agree with TRBD2. Germline V gene data show CDR1 as SGHNT and CDR2 as YYREEE (reference sequence). J was trimmed by 7 bases and V by 0 bases; bases with no gene match: 8. The length of the CDR3 is 16 residues. The CDR3 DNA reads TGTGCCAGCAGCTTGGGTGGGACTAGCCCTCGGAATGAGCAGTTCTTC. Its translation is CASSLGGTSPRNEQFF.

V is TRBV18 and J is TRBJ2-5; 8 bases are a match to TRBD1. The germline V gene encodes CDR1 KGHSH and CDR2 LQKENI. The CDR3 has 14 amino acids. Trimming at V came to 9 bases and at J to 2 bases, leaving 8 bases not matched to a gene. Here the CDR3 DNA reads TGTGCCAGTGGAGGACAGGGCCGACAAGAGACCCAGTACTTC. Translating it yields CASGGQGRQETQYF.

This clone was found once. V and J are TRBV10-3 and TRBJ2-7, with 9 bases aligning to TRBD2. CDR1 ENHRY and CDR2 SYGVKD come from the germline V gene. The CDR3 runs 13 residues. J gave up 2 bases and V 10 bases, and 6 bases lay outside the gene matches. In DNA form, the CDR3 reads TGTGCCACCACCCCTAGCGGGACCTACGAGCAGTACTTC. Translated, it gives CATTPSGTYEQYF.

The V gene is TRBV7-8, the J gene TRBJ2-7; 12 nucleotides line up with TRBD2. V dropped 1 base and J dropped 1; count of bases not matched to a gene: 11. CDR3 length equals 19 residues. Germline values: CDR1 SGHVS, CDR2 FQNEAQ. The CDR3 sequence is CASSLVGRTSGTRSYEQYF. DNA for the CDR3: TGTGCCAGCAGCTTAGTAGGCAGGACTAGCGGGACTAGGTCCTACGAGCAGTACTTC.

V gene TRBV15 combines with J gene TRBJ2-3; 9 positions agree with TRBD2. Trimming took 5 bases from V and 3 from J; bases not matched to a gene: 3. CDR1 and CDR2 (germline): LNHNV, YYDKDF (reference sequence). The CDR3 sequence is 14 residues long. Here the CDR3 reads CATSLAGATDTQYF. CDR3 bases: TGTGCCACCAGCTTAGCGGGAGCAACAGATACGCAGTATTTT.

The rearrangement joins TRBV19 to TRBJ2-2; D gene unclear. CDR1 and CDR2 from the germline V gene are LNHDA and SQIVND (reference sequence). V was trimmed by 1 base and J by 6 bases, leaving 6 bases between them. This CDR3 comprises 13 residues. The CDR3 DNA is TGTGCCAGTAGTATAGTGGGCCCCGGGGAGCTGTTTTTT. Protein: CASSIVGPGELFF.

The chain employs TRBV7-9 and TRBJ2-3; a possible D gene is TRBD1 (5 bases). V gave up 7 bases and J gave up 6 bases, with 14 bases separating them. The germline V gene encodes CDR1 SEHNR and CDR2 FQNEAQ (reference sequence). The CDR3 is made up of 13 amino acids. The CDR3 is CASIMGPGDTQYF. CDR3 nucleotides: TGTGCCAGCATAATGGGGCCGGGCGATACGCAGTATTTT.

The chain links TRBV28 to TRBJ1-1, with D possibly matching TRBD1 (6 bases). The germline CDR1 and CDR2 sequences are MDHEN and SYDVKM. Trimming stripped 3 bases from V and 10 bases from J, with 12 bases between. The CDR3 covers 12 residues. CDR3 DNA sequence: TGTGCCAGCAGTTTTTTGTCCAGGGGAGCTTTCTTT. Translating it yields CASSFLSRGAFF.

The V and J genes are TRBV7-2 and TRBJ1-2, with TRBD1 identical over 8 bases. The CDR3 totals 14 residues. Germline lookup yields CDR1 SGHTA and CDR2 FQGNSA. With 1 base clipped from V and 4 bases from J, the junction kept 2 bases outside the gene matches. As DNA, the CDR3 is TGTGCCAGCAGCTTAGACAGGGGGGGCTATGGCTACACCTTC. This sequence encodes CASSLDRGGYGYTF. Drawing the rest from reference TRBV7-2 and TRBJ1-2, the complete variable domain is GAGVSQSPSNKVTEKGKDVELRCDPISGHTALYWYRQSLGQGLEFLIYFQGNSAPDKSGLPSDRFSAERTGGSVSTLTIQRTQQEDSAVYLCASSLDRGGYGYTFGSGTRLTVV.

V gene TRBV10-3 combines with J gene TRBJ2-7; possibly TRBD2 for D (5 bases). Trimming removed 2 bases at V and 2 bases at J, with 13 bases between. CDR1 is ENHRY, CDR2 SYGVKD, per germline. This CDR3 has 15 residues. This CDR3 reads CAISEPSEGTYEQYF. CDR3 DNA: TGTGCCATCAGTGAGCCCAGCGAGGGTACCTACGAGCAGTACTTC.